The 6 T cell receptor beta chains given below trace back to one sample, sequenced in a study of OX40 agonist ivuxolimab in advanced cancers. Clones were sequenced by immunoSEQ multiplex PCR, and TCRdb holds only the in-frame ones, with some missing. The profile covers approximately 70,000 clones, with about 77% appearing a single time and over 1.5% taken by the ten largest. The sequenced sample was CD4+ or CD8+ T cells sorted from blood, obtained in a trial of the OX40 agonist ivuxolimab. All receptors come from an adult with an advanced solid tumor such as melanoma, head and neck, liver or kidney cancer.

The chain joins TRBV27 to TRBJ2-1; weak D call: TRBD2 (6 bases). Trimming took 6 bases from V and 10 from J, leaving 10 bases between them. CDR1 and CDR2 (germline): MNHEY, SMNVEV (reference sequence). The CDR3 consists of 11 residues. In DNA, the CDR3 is TGTGCCAGCAGCACCGGACTAGAGCAGTTCTTC. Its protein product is CASSTGLEQFF.

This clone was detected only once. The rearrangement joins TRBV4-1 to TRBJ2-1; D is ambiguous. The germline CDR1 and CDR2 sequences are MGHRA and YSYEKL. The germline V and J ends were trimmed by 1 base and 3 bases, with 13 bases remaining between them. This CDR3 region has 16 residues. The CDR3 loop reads CASSQVSGRRYNEQFF. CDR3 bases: TGCGCCAGCAGCCAAGTGTCGGGTAGACGCTACAATGAGCAGTTCTTC.

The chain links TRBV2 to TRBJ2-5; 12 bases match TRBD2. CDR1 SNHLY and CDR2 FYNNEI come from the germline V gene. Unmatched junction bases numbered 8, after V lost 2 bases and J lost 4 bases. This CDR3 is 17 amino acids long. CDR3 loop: CASSESASGRAGETQYF. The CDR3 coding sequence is TGTGCCAGCAGTGAATCGGCTAGCGGGAGGGCGGGAGAGACCCAGTACTTC.

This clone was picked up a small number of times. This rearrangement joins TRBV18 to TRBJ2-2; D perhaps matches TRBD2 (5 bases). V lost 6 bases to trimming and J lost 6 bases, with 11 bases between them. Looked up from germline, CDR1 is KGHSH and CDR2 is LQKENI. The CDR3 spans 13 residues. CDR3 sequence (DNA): TGTGCCAGCTCCCTCGGGGAGTCCGGGGAGCTGTTTTTT. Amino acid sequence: CASSLGESGELFF.

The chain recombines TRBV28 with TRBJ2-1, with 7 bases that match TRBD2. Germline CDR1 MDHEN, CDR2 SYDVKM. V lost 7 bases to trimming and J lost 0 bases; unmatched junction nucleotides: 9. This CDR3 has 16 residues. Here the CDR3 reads CASTSPSGSSYNEQFF. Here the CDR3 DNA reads TGTGCCAGCACAAGCCCTAGCGGCAGCTCCTACAATGAGCAGTTCTTC.

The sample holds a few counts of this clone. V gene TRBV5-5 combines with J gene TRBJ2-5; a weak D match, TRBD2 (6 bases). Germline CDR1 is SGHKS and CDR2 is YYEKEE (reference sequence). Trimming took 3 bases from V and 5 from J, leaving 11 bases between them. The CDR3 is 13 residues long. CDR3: CASSSSRGETQYF. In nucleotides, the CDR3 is TGTGCCAGCAGCTCGAGTCGGGGGGAGACCCAGTACTTC.